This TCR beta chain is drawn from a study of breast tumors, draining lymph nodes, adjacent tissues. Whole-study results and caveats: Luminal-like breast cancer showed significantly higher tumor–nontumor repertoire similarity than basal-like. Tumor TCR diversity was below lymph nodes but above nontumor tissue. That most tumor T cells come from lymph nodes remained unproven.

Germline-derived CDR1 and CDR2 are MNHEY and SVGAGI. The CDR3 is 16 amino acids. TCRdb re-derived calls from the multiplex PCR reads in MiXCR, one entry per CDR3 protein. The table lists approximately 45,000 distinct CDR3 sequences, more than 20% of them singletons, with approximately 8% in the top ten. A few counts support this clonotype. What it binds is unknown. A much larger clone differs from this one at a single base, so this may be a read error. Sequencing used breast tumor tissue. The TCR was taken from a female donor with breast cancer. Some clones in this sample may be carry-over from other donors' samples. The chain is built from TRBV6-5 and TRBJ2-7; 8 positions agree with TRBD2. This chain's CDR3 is CASSYSTWRGDYERYF. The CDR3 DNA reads TGTGCCAGCAGTTACTCGACCTGGCGGGGGGACTACGAGCGGTACTTC.